Following are 8 T cell receptor beta chains from one sample sequenced in a study of spatial heterogeneity in lung cancer. Documented time point: blood at routine non-recurrence follow-up after resection. MiXCR, run by TCRdb on the 5' RACE reads, gives a single entry per CDR3 protein. The sample records about 20,000 distinct CDR3 sequences, about 9.1% being singletons. The sequencing used PBMCs, collected at follow-up. These receptors originate from a female donor with early-stage non-small cell lung cancer.

This clonotype was seen more than once but under ten times. J is TRBJ2-1 and V is TRBV20-1; D not certain. This CDR3 has 11 amino acids. The V gene's germline CDR1 is DFQATT and CDR2 SNEGSKA (reference sequence). V was trimmed by 2 bases and J by 10 bases, leaving 9 bases between them. CDR3 in DNA: TGCAGTGCTAGATTAGGGAACGAGCAGTTCTTC. Residues: CSARLGNEQFF.

A remark on this clonotype: A much larger clone sits a single nucleotide away, making a read error possible. The chain joins TRBV6-2 or TRBV6-3 to TRBJ1-2; perhaps TRBD1 as D (6 bases). From germline, CDR1 is MNHEY and CDR2 SVGEGT. The CDR3 runs 14 residues. The CDR3 protein is CAGSLQGPNYGYTF. Here the CDR3 DNA reads TGTGCCGGCAGCTTACAGGGACCTAACTATGGCTACACCTTC.

This clonotype came up many times. The chain has TRBV12-3 or TRBV12-4 and TRBJ2-3; D call uncertain. This CDR3 comprises 11 residues. With 2 bases removed from V and 8 bases from J, the gap between germline ends came to 5 bases. The CDR3 sequence: CASSLTATQYF. CDR3 nucleotide sequence: TGTGCCAGCAGTTTAACGGCTACGCAGTATTTT.

This clonotype was recorded many times. The rearrangement joins TRBV11-1 to TRBJ1-6; D is undetermined. CDR1 SGHAT and CDR2 FQDESV come from the germline V gene (reference sequence). V gave up 5 bases and J gave up 8 bases, with 13 bases separating them. This CDR3 contains 14 residues. The CDR3 region is CASSQTWRDSPLHF. The CDR3 DNA sequence: TGTGCCAGCAGCCAGACCTGGAGGGATTCACCCCTCCACTTT.

In this sample, this clonotype turned up a few times. The DNA of the CDR3 is TGTGCCAGCAGCCAGCGAGGTATAACCCAGTACTTC. It specifies CASSQRGITQYF. The chain recombines TRBV3-1 with TRBJ2-5; D call uncertain. Germline V gives CDR1 LGHDT, CDR2 YNNKEL (reference sequence). The CDR3 spans 12 residues. Between the trimmed V and J ends, which lost 3 bases and 8 bases, there was a span of 10 bases.

The V gene is TRBV30, the J gene TRBJ2-3, with 9 positions matching TRBD2. Looked up from germline, CDR1 is GTSNPN and CDR2 is SVGIG (reference sequence). CDR3 length: 16 residues. Unmatched junction bases numbered 16, after V lost 7 bases and J lost 5 bases. This chain's CDR3 is CASRLGAGGPVDTQYF. In DNA, the CDR3 is TGTGCCTCCCGCCTGGGGGCGGGAGGGCCCGTAGATACGCAGTATTTT.

The sample holds many counts of this clonotype. V is TRBV5-1 and J is TRBJ2-7, with D possibly being TRBD2 (6 bases). Trimming removed 9 bases at V and 2 bases at J, with 12 bases between. The CDR3 is 12 amino acids. Germline CDR1 reads SGHRS; CDR2 reads YFSETQ. As DNA, the CDR3 is TGCGCCACCCGGGACTCGACCTACGAGCAGTACTTC. Residues: CATRDSTYEQYF.

This clonotype came up many times. The chain links TRBV30 to TRBJ2-4; either TRBD1 or TRBD2 may fit D (7 bases each). Trimming left V 6 bases short and J 2 bases short, with 23 bases between. Germline lookup yields CDR1 GTSNPN and CDR2 SVGIG (reference sequence). The length of the CDR3 is 17 residues. The CDR3 DNA follows: TGTGCCTGCCCCCGTCGGGGGGACAGCGAGTCCAAAAACATTCAGTACTTC. Amino acid sequence: CACPRRGDSESKNIQYF.